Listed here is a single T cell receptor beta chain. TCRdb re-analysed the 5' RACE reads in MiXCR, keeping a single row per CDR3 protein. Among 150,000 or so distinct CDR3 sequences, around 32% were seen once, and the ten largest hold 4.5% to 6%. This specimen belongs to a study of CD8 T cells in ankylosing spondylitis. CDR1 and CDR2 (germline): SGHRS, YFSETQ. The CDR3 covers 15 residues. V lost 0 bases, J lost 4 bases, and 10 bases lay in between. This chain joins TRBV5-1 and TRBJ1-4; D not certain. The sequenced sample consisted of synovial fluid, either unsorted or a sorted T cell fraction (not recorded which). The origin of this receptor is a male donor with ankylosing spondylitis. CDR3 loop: CASSLVLGNNEKLFF. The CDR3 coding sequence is TGCGCCAGCAGCTTGGTGTTGGGGAATAATGAAAAACTGTTTTTT. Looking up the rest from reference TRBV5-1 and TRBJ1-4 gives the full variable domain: KAGVTQTPRYLIKTRGQQVTLSCSPISGHRSVSWYQQTPGQGLQFLFEYFSETQRNKGNFPGRFSGRQFSNSRSEMNVSTLELGDSALYLCASSLVLGNNEKLFFGSGTQLSVL.